These 3 T cell receptor beta chains share one sample of origin, sequenced in a study of blood T cell repertoires in COVID-19. Libraries were prepared by immunoSEQ multiplex PCR; TCRdb keeps only in-frame clonotypes and omits some of them. The sample lists under 500,000 clones, approximately 90% occurring once. The sequencing input was peripheral blood. These receptors were obtained from a woman in her thirties with acute or convalescent COVID-19.

Here the CDR3 DNA reads TGCGCCAGCAACCTCAGACCGGGGGGGACGGAGACCCAGTACTTC. Its protein product is CASNLRPGGTETQYF. J is TRBJ2-5 and V is TRBV5-1, with TRBD2 matching 8 bases. The V gene's germline CDR1 is SGHRS and CDR2 YFSETQ. V was clipped by 6 bases and J by 5 bases; unmatched bases: 12. The CDR3 has 15 residues.

The chain recombines TRBV28 with TRBJ2-7, with D tentatively TRBD2 (5 bases). With 3 bases removed from V and 4 bases from J, the gap between germline ends came to 10 bases. Per germline, CDR1 MDHEN and CDR2 SYDVKM. The length of the CDR3 is 13 residues. CDR3 residues: CASSFSRTYEQYF. DNA of the CDR3: TGTGCCAGCAGTTTTTCACGGACTTACGAGCAGTACTTC.

The CDR3 DNA follows: TGTGCCAGCTTATCCGGGACAGGGGGTGAGGAGCAGTACTTC. It translates to CASLSGTGGEEQYF. The V gene is TRBV18, the J gene TRBJ2-7; the match to TRBD1 covers 11 bases. V was clipped by 7 bases and J by 7 bases; unmatched bases: 9. CDR3 length equals 14 residues. Germline lookup yields CDR1 KGHSH and CDR2 LQKENI.